Only a few counts were recorded for the clone carrying this T cell receptor (beta chain). Its antigen is undetermined. The CDR3 contains 15 residues. Deletions cut 3 bases from V and 3 bases from J, with 15 bases between. CDR1 and CDR2 from the germline V gene are MDHEN and SYDVKM. The data were obtained in a study of post-analysis software for immune sequencing data. Overall study results and limits: Patients had higher frequencies than controls of five TRBV segments, including TRBV5-6, TRBV5-1 and TRBV20-1.

Prepared TCR beta cDNA libraries contained unique molecular identifiers. TCRdb itself ran the PCR reads through MiXCR, one entry per CDR3 protein. The sample contains 150,000 to 200,000 distinct CDR3 sequences, approximately 30% of which appear only once. This sequence joins TRBV28 and TRBJ2-7, with D hard to call. The specimen sequenced was blood. The TCR originated in a girl aged 10 to 17 with multiple sclerosis. The CDR3 region is CASSFPLTSYYEQYF. In nucleotides, the CDR3 is TGTGCCAGCAGTTTCCCACTCACTTCATACTACGAGCAGTACTTC.